Listed here are 14 T cell receptor beta chains from one sample, sequenced in a study of regulatory T cells in long-lasting Graves disease. Time point here: newly diagnosed GD, antithyroid drugs for less than 3 months. RNA from PBMCs was the source of the TCR library. The authors built TCR beta libraries using iRepertoire HTBI primers and Arm-PCR of CDR3 regions. TCRdb used MiXCR to reprocess the multiplex PCR reads, holding one entry per CDR3 protein. The data show a few hundred thousand distinct CDR3 sequences, 14% to 15% seen once. The same data also contributed to another study, on T cells in Graves' hyperthyroidism and ophthalmopathy.

Here the sequenced sample was peripheral blood mononuclear cells (PBMCs), taken at new diagnosis, from a patient treated with antithyroid drugs. These receptors were taken from a woman in her thirties or forties with Graves disease.

Many counts were recorded for this clonotype. CDR3 sequence reads: CASSSRGAGGPGEQFF. DNA of the CDR3: TGTGCCAGCAGCTCGAGGGGGGCGGGAGGGCCAGGTGAGCAGTTCTTC. The chain carries TRBV28 and TRBJ2-1; 9 positions agree with TRBD2. The CDR3 has 16 residues. After removal of 6 bases from V and 9 bases from J, the junction contained 15 bases not matched to a gene. Germline V CDR1 and CDR2: MDHEN, SYDVKM.

This chain joins TRBV7-2 and TRBJ1-3; the D is unclear. Germline loops: CDR1 SGHTA, CDR2 FQGNSA. The CDR3 totals 13 residues. The V end lost 5 bases, the J end lost 4 bases, and 9 bases lay between the germline ends. CDR3 region: CASSPSEGNTIYF. The CDR3 DNA is TGTGCCAGCAGCCCCAGCGAAGGAAACACCATATATTTT.

There are many counts of this clonotype. This chain joins TRBV11-1 and TRBJ2-7; TRBD1 agrees at 8 bases. V lost 1 base to trimming and J lost 3 bases; unmatched junction nucleotides: 5. Germline CDR1 is SGHAT and CDR2 is FQDESV (reference sequence). This CDR3 spans 15 amino acids. The CDR3 DNA reads TGTGCCAGCAGCTTAGACCAGGGGGCGCACTACGAGCAGTACTTC. This codes for CASSLDQGAHYEQYF.

This clonotype was seen more than once but under ten times. CDR3 residues: CASSFDPRDTQYF. In DNA form, the CDR3 reads TGTGCCAGCAGTTTTGACCCCCGGGATACGCAGTATTTT. The chain carries TRBV12-3 or TRBV12-4 and TRBJ2-3; D ambiguous. The CDR3 loop spans 13 amino acids. Deletions cut 3 bases from V and 6 bases from J, with 10 bases between.

V is TRBV5-6 and J is TRBJ2-7, with 7 nucleotides matching TRBD1. Germline values: CDR1 SGHDT, CDR2 YYEEEE. The CDR3 sequence is 16 residues long. Trimming took 0 bases from V and 3 from J; bases not matched to a gene: 9. The CDR3 DNA reads as TGTGCCAGCAGCTTGGCCGCCCGACAGGGTTTCTACGAGCAGTACTTC. Amino acid sequence: CASSLAARQGFYEQYF.

The rearrangement joins TRBV10-1 to TRBJ2-5; D ambiguous. V lost 0 bases, J lost 4 bases, and 6 bases lay in between. This CDR3 has 13 residues. Germline V gene data show CDR1 as WNHNN and CDR2 as SYGVQD (reference sequence). In DNA, the CDR3 is TGCGCCAGCAGTGAGTCGGTAGGAGAGACCCAGTACTTC. It encodes CASSESVGETQYF.

This clonotype showed up many times. The V call is TRBV28, the J call TRBJ2-7; the D gene is possibly TRBD1 (6 bases). There are 16 residues in the CDR3. Trimming took 3 bases from V and 3 from J, leaving 18 bases between them. Germline V lookup: CDR1 MDHEN, CDR2 SYDVKM. This chain's CDR3 is CASSFSFRDIDYEQYF. The CDR3 bases are TGTGCCAGCAGTTTCTCGTTTCGGGACATTGACTACGAGCAGTACTTC.

The chain carries TRBV4-2 and TRBJ1-5; D not certain. The CDR3 is 16 amino acids. V lost 1 base and J lost 2, with 12 bases in between. Germline V CDR1 and CDR2: LGHNA, YNFKEQ. The chain's CDR3 is CASSQGEGRGNQPQHF. The CDR3 coding sequence is TGTGCCAGCAGCCAAGGTGAAGGGAGAGGCAATCAGCCCCAGCATTTT.

The rearrangement uses TRBV6-1 and TRBJ2-1, with D perhaps given as TRBD1 or TRBD2 (5 bases each). The CDR3 totals 11 residues. The V end lost 1 base, the J end lost 12 bases, and 7 bases lay between the germline ends. Germline V gene lookup returns CDR1 MNHNS and CDR2 SASEGT. The CDR3 loop is CASSEVGGQFF. The DNA for the CDR3 is TGTGCCAGCAGTGAAGTTGGGGGGCAGTTCTTC.

In its sample, this clonotype was seen many times. The chain employs TRBV6-1 and TRBJ2-5; tentatively, D is TRBD2 (5 bases). The CDR3 extends over 14 amino acids. Germline CDR1 reads MNHNS; CDR2 reads SASEGT. Trimming removed 6 bases at V and 1 base at J, with 12 bases between. The CDR3: CASSFSETQETQYF. CDR3 nucleotide sequence: TGTGCCAGCAGCTTTAGCGAGACCCAAGAGACCCAGTACTTC.

This clonotype was counted a few times. The chain uses TRBV28 and TRBJ2-2, with 7 bases fitting TRBD2. Germline trimming cut 2 bases from V and 3 bases from J; bases unmatched to any gene: 3. Germline V lookup: CDR1 MDHEN, CDR2 SYDVKM. The CDR3 extends over 15 amino acids. The CDR3 bases are TGTGCCAGCAGTTTAATGGGAGGGTACACCGGGGAGCTGTTTTTT. It specifies CASSLMGGYTGELFF.

As regards this clonotype: The likely explanation is a read error, given a far larger clone one base away. The rearrangement links TRBV11-3 to TRBJ2-1; 7 bases match TRBD1. Germline assignment: CDR1 SGHNT and CDR2 YENEEA. The CDR3 consists of 14 residues. The CDR3 sequence is CTSSPGTDYNEQFF. The CDR3 region has the DNA TGTACCAGCAGCCCAGGGACAGACTACAATGAGCAGTTCTTC.

This clonotype has ten or more counts. This sequence joins TRBV2 and TRBJ1-1; 7 bases are shared with TRBD1. The CDR3 length is 13 residues. Unmatched junction bases numbered 4, after V lost 3 bases and J lost 6 bases. CDR1 and CDR2 (germline): SNHLY, FYNNEI. CDR3 loop: CASSEGRGSEAFF. DNA of the CDR3: TGTGCCAGCAGTGAGGGCAGGGGGTCTGAAGCTTTCTTT.

This clonotype came up many times. The chain links TRBV28 to TRBJ1-6; no clear D gene. Looked up from germline, CDR1 is MDHEN and CDR2 is SYDVKM. The ends were cut back, 5 bases at V and 7 bases at J, with 18 bases in the middle. The CDR3 contains 16 residues. The CDR3 bases are TGTGCCAGCAGTCTCCCCAATTTTCGGATGAATTCACCCCTCCACTTT. Translated: CASSLPNFRMNSPLHF. The variable domain in full, completed from reference TRBV28 and TRBJ1-6, reads DVKVTQSSRYLVKRTGEKVFLECVQDMDHENMFWYRQDPGLGLRLIYFSYDVKMKEKGDIPEGYSVSREKKERFSLILESASTNQTSMYLCASSLPNFRMNSPLHFGNGTRLTVT.